This T cell receptor (beta chain) was found in a study of blood T cell repertoires in COVID-19. Study as a whole: The United States, Italy and Spain were the sources of the acute and convalescent COVID-19 samples. PBMCs, B-cell-depleted T cells, or T cells were the source of the cDNA or gDNA that made up the material.

Per the study methods: Amplification from reference gene primers served as the basis for estimated nucleated cell counts. Data came from immunoSEQ multiplex PCR; TCRdb stores just in-frame clones and leaves some out. D and trimming were read from the DNA, whereas the V and J calls and clone size are those reported in that table. The repertoire consists of about 54,000 clones, with about 85% occurring once and the leading ten covering roughly 2.7%. Trimming at V came to 5 bases and at J to 6 bases, leaving 10 bases not matched to a gene. The germline V gene encodes CDR1 WNHNN and CDR2 SYGVQD (reference sequence). There are 16 residues in the CDR3.

This TCR was sampled from a man in his fifties or sixties with acute or convalescent COVID-19. The specimen was peripheral blood. The V gene is TRBV10-1, the J gene TRBJ1-6; 7 bases are a match to TRBD1. CDR3 sequence reads: CASSLTPRDSNSPLHF. CDR3 in DNA: TGCGCCAGCAGTCTGACTCCCCGGGACAGTAATTCACCCCTCCACTTT.